Shown below are 11 T cell receptor beta chains from a single sample sequenced in a study of shared clonotypes between healthy human individuals. The assay was immunoSEQ multiplex PCR, and TCRdb's table has in-frame clones only and misses some. The sample consists of just under 350,000 clones, about 73% of them appearing once. Material for sequencing was memory CD4+ T cells sorted from blood. Subset: CD45RA-negative fraction. These receptor sequences come from a man aged 25 to 45 in good health.

The genes are TRBV10-3 and TRBJ1-4, with a weak D call TRBD1 (6 bases). The germline CDR1 and CDR2 sequences are ENHRY and SYGVKD. The CDR3 contains 15 residues. Trimming took off 2 bases at V and 5 bases at J, with 12 bases between the two ends. In DNA form, the CDR3 reads TGTGCCATCAGTGAGGGGTTAGGGGGAAATGAAAAACTGTTTTTT. Protein: CAISEGLGGNEKLFF.

The gene calls are TRBV5-1 and TRBJ2-3; 14 bases map to TRBD2. Trimming removed 4 bases from V and 6 bases from J; junction bases left unmatched: 7. Germline V gives CDR1 SGHRS, CDR2 YFSETQ. The CDR3 length is 16 residues. For the CDR3, the DNA is TGCGCCAGCAGCGACGGGACTAGCGGGAGTTGGGATACGCAGTATTTT. It specifies CASSDGTSGSWDTQYF.

The chain recombines TRBV25-1 with TRBJ2-5; D unclear. Germline V gene data show CDR1 as MGHDK and CDR2 as SYGVNS. The CDR3 is 13 residues long. V lost 3 bases and J lost 9, with 14 bases in between. CDR3 in DNA: TGTGCCAGCAGTGATAGGAGAACCGTGGCCCAGTACTTC. It codes for CASSDRRTVAQYF.

The chain combines TRBV6-5 with TRBJ1-2; 7 nucleotides agree with TRBD1. J was trimmed by 2 bases and V by 6 bases; bases with no gene match: 3. Germline V gene lookup returns CDR1 MNHEY and CDR2 SVGAGI. This CDR3 is 13 amino acids long. CDR3 sequence: CASSTTGNYGYTF. The CDR3 bases are TGTGCCAGCAGCACGACAGGGAACTATGGCTACACCTTC.

The V call is TRBV9, the J call TRBJ2-5, with no clear D. This CDR3 is built from 13 residues. V dropped 0 bases and J dropped 2 bases, with 5 bases sitting between them. The V gene's germline CDR1 is SGDLS and CDR2 YYNGEE. DNA for the CDR3: TGTGCCAGCAGCGTAGACCCTCAAGAGACCCAGTACTTC. It translates to CASSVDPQETQYF.

The V call is TRBV19, the J call TRBJ2-1; D is unclear. The V gene lost 0 bases and the J gene lost 4 bases, with 7 bases spanning the gap. CDR3 length: 14 residues. CDR1 and CDR2 from the germline V gene are LNHDA and SQIVND (reference sequence). The CDR3: CASSIDSLYNEQFF. DNA of the CDR3: TGTGCCAGTAGTATAGACAGCCTTTACAATGAGCAGTTCTTC.

This clone was counted once. The chain combines TRBV20-1 with TRBJ2-1; weak D call: TRBD2 (5 bases). Germline V gives CDR1 DFQATT, CDR2 SNEGSKA (reference sequence). The V gene lost 3 bases and the J gene lost 7 bases, with 7 bases spanning the gap. The CDR3 length is 11 residues. The CDR3 nucleotides read TGCAGTGCTAGTCGGGGAAATGAGCAGTTCTTC. Translating it yields CSASRGNEQFF.

The V call is TRBV5-4, the J call TRBJ2-3; possibly TRBD2 for D (6 bases). The length of the CDR3 is 16 residues. V dropped 3 bases and J dropped 0 bases, with 14 bases sitting between them. Germline CDR1 reads SGHNT; CDR2 reads YYREEE (reference sequence). The CDR3: CASSWGAGVSTDTQYF. For the CDR3, the DNA is TGTGCCAGCAGCTGGGGAGCGGGCGTAAGCACAGATACGCAGTATTTT.

The V and J genes are TRBV19 and TRBJ1-4; the D is unclear. Germline lookup yields CDR1 LNHDA and CDR2 SQIVND (reference sequence). V lost 4 bases to trimming and J lost 6 bases, with 12 bases between them. This CDR3 is 14 amino acids long. CDR3 sequence: CASSNLMNDEKLFF. CDR3 nucleotide sequence: TGTGCCAGTAGTAACCTAATGAATGATGAAAAACTGTTTTTT.

This clone was detected only once. This rearrangement joins TRBV6-1 to TRBJ2-2, with D possibly matching TRBD2 (5 bases). The CDR3 is 14 residues long. The germline V gene encodes CDR1 MNHNS and CDR2 SASEGT. Trimming removed 2 bases at V and 6 bases at J, with 10 bases between. The CDR3 sequence: CASSEITRAGELFF. The CDR3, as DNA: TGTGCCAGCAGTGAAATTACGAGGGCCGGGGAGCTGTTTTTT.

This clone was picked up a small number of times. An end of the junction differs from the germline gene, which may be a read error. V gene TRBV5-1 combines with J gene TRBJ2-1, with D tentatively TRBD1 or TRBD2 (5 bases each). Germline CDR1 is SGHRS and CDR2 is YFSETQ. CDR3 size: 12 residues. As DNA, the CDR3 is TGCGCCACCAGCAACGAGGGGATTGAGCAGTTCTTC. Its translation is CATSNEGIEQFF.